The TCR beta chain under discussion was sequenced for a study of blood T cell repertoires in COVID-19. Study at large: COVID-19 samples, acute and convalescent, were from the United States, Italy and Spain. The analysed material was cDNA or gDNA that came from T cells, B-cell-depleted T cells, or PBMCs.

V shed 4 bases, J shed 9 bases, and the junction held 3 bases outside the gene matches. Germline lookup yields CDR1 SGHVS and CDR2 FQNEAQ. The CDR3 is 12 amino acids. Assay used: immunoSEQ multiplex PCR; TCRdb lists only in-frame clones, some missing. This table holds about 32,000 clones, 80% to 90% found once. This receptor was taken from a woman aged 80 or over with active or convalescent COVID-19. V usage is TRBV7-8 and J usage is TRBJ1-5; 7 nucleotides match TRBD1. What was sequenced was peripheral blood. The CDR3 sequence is CASSSPGGPQHF. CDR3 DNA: TGTGCCAGCAGCTCCCCAGGGGGGCCCCAGCATTTT.